This T cell receptor (beta chain) was sequenced during a study of shared clonotypes between healthy human individuals. This CDR3 comprises 15 residues. V lost 5 bases and J 2 bases, leaving 16 bases between the germline ends. Germline assignment: CDR1 SGHAT and CDR2 FQNNGV. As handled by the study authors: ImmunoSEQ gave junction-only sequences without quality scores, so filtering differed. Produced via immunoSEQ multiplex PCR; TCRdb's table is partial and in-frame only. V, J and clone size derive from that table, while D and trimming were established from the DNA sequence. The data hold 2 million to 2.5 million clones, with 85% to 95% observed a single time.

The rearrangement uses TRBV11-2 and TRBJ2-7, with D possibly TRBD2 on 6 matching bases. Sequencing was carried out using naive CD4+ T cells sorted from blood. Subset described: CD45RA+ positively selected. The clonotype comes from a man between 18 and 35 years old in good health. The DNA for the CDR3 is TGTGCCAGCAGCCCCCGTCGCGGGATACCCTACGAGCAGTACTTC. Translating it yields CASSPRRGIPYEQYF. Full variable domain (remainder filled in from reference TRBV11-2 and TRBJ2-7): EAGVAQSPRYKIIEKRQSVAFWCNPISGHATLYWYQQILGQGPKLLIQFQNNGVVDDSQLPKDRFSAERLKGVDSTLKIQPAKLEDSAVYLCASSPRRGIPYEQYFGPGTRLTVT.